The source of this TCR beta chain is a study of cytomegalovirus exposure and HLA in healthy donors. Study at large: Earlier work reported 100 million to 130 million unique TCR beta sequences from 170 million or so T cells. Study-wide results and caveats: Among TCR beta chains, those listed as cytomegalovirus-associated numbered about 160.

Unmatched junction bases numbered 4, after V lost 1 base and J lost 7 bases. CDR3 length equals 14 residues. Germline CDR1 reads SGHVS; CDR2 reads FNYEAQ. Points on this clone: Its antigen is not identified.

PCR primers comprised 60 Vbeta and 13 Jbeta primers. Method: immunoSEQ multiplex PCR; TCRdb's copy keeps in-frame clones and lacks some. The table records some 130,000 clones, 65% to 85% of them present only once. Sequenced: PBMCs. This clonotype originated in a male donor in good health and CMV-seronegative. The V gene is TRBV7-6, the J gene TRBJ1-5, with 7 nucleotides matching TRBD1. The CDR3 nucleotides are TGTGCCAGCAGCTTAGAGGGGGCGCGACAGCCCCAGCATTTT. Its translation: CASSLEGARQPQHF. Variable domain in full (rest from reference TRBV7-6 and TRBJ1-5): GAGVSQSPRYKVTKRGQDVALRCDPISGHVSLYWYRQALGQGPEFLTYFNYEAQQDKSGLPNDRFSAERPEGSISTLTIQRTEQRDSAMYRCASSLEGARQPQHFGDGTRLSIL.